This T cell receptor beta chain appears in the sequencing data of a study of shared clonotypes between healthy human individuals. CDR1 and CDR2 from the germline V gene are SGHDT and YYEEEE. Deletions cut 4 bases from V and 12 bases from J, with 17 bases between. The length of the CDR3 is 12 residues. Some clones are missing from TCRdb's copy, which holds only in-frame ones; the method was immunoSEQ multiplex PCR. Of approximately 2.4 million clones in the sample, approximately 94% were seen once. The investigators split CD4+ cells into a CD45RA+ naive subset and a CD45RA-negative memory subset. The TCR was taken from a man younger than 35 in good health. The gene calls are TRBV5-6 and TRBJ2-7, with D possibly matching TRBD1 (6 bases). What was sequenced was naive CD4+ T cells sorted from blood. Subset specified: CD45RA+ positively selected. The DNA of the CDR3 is TGTGCCAGCAGCCTGACCCAGGGGCTGGGGTACTTC. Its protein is CASSLTQGLGYF.